This entry features one TCR beta chain sequence. Its antigen is unidentified. A universal primer site was created by template switching, with the cDNA bearing unique molecular identifiers. MiXCR, run by TCRdb on the 5' RACE reads, gives a single entry per CDR3 protein. The table records around 530,000 distinct CDR3 sequences, roughly 15% of them present only once. The data are from a study of identical twins. Study-level points and caveats: Surplus twin overlap in beta out-of-frame sequences was less pronounced. The authors noted that invariant MAIT and iNKT cells could partly confound zero-insertion analyses.

The CDR3 covers 15 residues. The germline V and J ends were trimmed by 1 base and 4 bases, with 12 bases remaining between them. CDR1 is MGHRA, CDR2 YSYEKL, per germline. Separately, the same data were catalogued under a study of yellow fever vaccine responses in identical twins.

The chain links TRBV4-1 to TRBJ2-3; weak D call: TRBD2 (5 bases). This clonotype was obtained from a woman under 30 in good health. The specimen was CD4+ T cells sorted from blood. The CDR3 DNA reads as TGCGCCAGCAGCCAAGTTGTTACTAGTCCAGATACGCAGTATTTT. This sequence encodes CASSQVVTSPDTQYF.